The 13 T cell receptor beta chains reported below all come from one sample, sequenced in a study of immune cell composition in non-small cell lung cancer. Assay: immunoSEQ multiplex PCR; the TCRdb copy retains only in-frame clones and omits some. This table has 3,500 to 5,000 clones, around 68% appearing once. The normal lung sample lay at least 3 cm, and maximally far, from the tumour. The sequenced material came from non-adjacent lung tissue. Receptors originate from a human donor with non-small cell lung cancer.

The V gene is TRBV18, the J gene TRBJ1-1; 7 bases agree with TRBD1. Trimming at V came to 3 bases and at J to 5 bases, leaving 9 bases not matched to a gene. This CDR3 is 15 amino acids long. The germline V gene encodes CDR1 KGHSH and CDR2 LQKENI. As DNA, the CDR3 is TGTGCCAGCTCACCGACAGGGAGCAGAGGGACTGAAGCTTTCTTT. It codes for CASSPTGSRGTEAFF.

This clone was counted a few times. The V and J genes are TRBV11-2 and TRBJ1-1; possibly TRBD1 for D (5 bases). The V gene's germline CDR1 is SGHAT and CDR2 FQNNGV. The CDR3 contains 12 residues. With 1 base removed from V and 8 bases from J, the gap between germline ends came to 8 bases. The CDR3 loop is CASSLGQGEAFF. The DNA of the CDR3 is TGTGCCAGCAGCTTAGGGCAGGGCGAAGCTTTCTTT.

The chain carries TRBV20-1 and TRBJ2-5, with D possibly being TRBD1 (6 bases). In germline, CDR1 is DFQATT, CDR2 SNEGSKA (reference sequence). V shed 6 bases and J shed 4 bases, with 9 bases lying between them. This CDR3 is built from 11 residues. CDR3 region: CSAEGGETQYF. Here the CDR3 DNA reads TGCAGTGCCGAAGGGGGAGAGACCCAGTACTTC.

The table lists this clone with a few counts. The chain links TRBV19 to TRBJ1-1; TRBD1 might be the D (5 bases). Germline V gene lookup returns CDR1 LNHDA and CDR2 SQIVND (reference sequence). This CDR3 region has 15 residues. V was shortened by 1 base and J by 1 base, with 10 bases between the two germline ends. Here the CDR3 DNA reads TGTGCCAGTAGTATAGTCGACAGATCGAACACTGAAGCTTTCTTT. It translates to CASSIVDRSNTEAFF.

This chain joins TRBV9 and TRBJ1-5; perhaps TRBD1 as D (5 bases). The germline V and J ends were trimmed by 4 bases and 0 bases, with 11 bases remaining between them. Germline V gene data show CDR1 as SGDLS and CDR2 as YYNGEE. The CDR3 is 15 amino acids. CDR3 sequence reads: CASSPRGDSNQPQHF. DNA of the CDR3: TGTGCCAGCAGCCCAAGGGGTGATAGCAATCAGCCCCAGCATTTT.

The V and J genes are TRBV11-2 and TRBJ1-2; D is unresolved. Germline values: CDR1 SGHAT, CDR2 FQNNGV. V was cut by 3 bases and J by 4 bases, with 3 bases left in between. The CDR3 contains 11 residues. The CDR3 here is CASSFPYGYTF. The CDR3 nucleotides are TGTGCCAGCAGCTTTCCCTATGGCTACACCTTC.

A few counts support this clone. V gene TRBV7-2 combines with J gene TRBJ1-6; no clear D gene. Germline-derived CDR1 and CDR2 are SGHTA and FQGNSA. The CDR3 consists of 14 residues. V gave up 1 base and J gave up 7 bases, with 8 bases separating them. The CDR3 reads CASSLGVGNSPLHF. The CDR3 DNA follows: TGTGCCAGCAGCTTAGGGGTCGGGAATTCACCCCTCCACTTT. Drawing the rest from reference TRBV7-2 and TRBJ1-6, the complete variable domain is GAGVSQSPSNKVTEKGKDVELRCDPISGHTALYWYRQSLGQGLEFLIYFQGNSAPDKSGLPSDRFSAERTGGSVSTLTIQRTQQEDSAVYLCASSLGVGNSPLHFGNGTRLTVT.

For the CDR3, the DNA is TGTGCCAGCAGTCCTAGCGGGGGACACTACGAGCAGTACTTC. This sequence encodes CASSPSGGHYEQYF. The rearrangement links TRBV6-5 to TRBJ2-7; 10 nucleotides line up with TRBD2. Germline CDR1 MNHEY, CDR2 SVGAGI. Losses at the gene ends were 5 bases for V and 3 bases for J; bases not matched to a gene: 4. This CDR3 contains 14 residues.

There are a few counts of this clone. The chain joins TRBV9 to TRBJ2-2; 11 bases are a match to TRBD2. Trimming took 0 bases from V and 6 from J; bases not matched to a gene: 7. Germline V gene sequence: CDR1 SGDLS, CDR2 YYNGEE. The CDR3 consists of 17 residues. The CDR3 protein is CASSVGLAGGFAGELFF. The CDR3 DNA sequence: TGTGCCAGCAGCGTAGGGCTAGCGGGGGGATTCGCCGGGGAGCTGTTTTTT.

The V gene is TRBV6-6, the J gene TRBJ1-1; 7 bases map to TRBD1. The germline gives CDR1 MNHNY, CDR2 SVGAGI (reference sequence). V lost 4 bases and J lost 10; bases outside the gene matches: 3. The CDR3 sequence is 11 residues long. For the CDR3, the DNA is TGTGCCAGCAGTTCGCCAGGGGGAGCTTTCTTT. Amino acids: CASSSPGGAFF.

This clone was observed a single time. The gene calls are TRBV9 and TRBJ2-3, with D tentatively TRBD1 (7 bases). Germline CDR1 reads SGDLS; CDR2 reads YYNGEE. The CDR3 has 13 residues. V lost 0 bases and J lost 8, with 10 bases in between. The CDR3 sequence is CASSVGRDSTQYF. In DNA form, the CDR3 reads TGTGCCAGCAGCGTAGGGAGGGACAGTACGCAGTATTTT.

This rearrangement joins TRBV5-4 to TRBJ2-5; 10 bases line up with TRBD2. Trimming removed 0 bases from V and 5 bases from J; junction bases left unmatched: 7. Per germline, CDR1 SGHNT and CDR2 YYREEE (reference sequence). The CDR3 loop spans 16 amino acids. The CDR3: CASSLERGGRSETQYF. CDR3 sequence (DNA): TGTGCCAGCAGCTTGGAGCGGGGGGGCCGTTCGGAGACCCAGTACTTC.

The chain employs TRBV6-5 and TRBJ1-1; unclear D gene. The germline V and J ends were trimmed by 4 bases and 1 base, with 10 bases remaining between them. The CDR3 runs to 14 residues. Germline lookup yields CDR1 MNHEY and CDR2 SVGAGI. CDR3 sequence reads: CASSWSGGNTEAFF. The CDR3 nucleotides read TGTGCCAGCAGTTGGTCGGGCGGGAACACTGAAGCTTTCTTT.